The 17 T cell receptor beta chains given below trace back to one sample, sequenced in a study of metastatic and nonmetastatic thyroid tumors. All patients were treatment-naive before thyroid surgery. MiXCR was used by TCRdb to re-call the PCR reads. The data contain about 16,000 clones, under 30% of them seen just once; the ten biggest clones take up over 9.5%. Specimen: blood. Receptor source: a male donor with papillary thyroid cancer or a benign thyroid nodule (not recorded which). Some clones in this sample may be carry-over from other donors' samples.

This chain joins TRBV19 and TRBJ1-1, with D uncertain. This CDR3 contains 12 residues. Deletions cut 6 bases from V and 5 bases from J, with 10 bases between. CDR1 LNHDA and CDR2 SQIVND come from the germline V gene (reference sequence). This CDR3 is CASSNRATEAFF. As DNA, the CDR3 is TGTGCCAGTAGCAATCGGGCTACTGAAGCTTTCTTT.

This clone was seen a few times. The chain links TRBV20-1 to TRBJ2-7; TRBD2 matches 12 bases. The germline CDR1 and CDR2 sequences are DFQATT and SNEGSKA (reference sequence). This CDR3 is 13 amino acids long. The junction had 1 base not matched to a gene; V was cut back by 5 bases and J by 2 bases. The CDR3 DNA follows: TGCAGTGCTTCTAGCGGGAGGGCCTACGAGCAGTACGTC. This sequence encodes CSASSGRAYEQYV.

By sample fraction, this clone is medium-sized (0.01 to 0.1%). The rearrangement links TRBV6-1 to TRBJ1-6; the D is unclear. CDR1 MNHNS and CDR2 SASEGT come from the germline V gene. This CDR3 is 16 amino acids long. V was pared by 5 bases and J by 9 bases, with 20 bases between. The CDR3 reads CASSLRGPGLSSPLHF. For the CDR3, the DNA is TGTGCCAGCAGTCTTCGTGGGCCAGGATTGTCTTCACCCCTCCACTTT.

This clone was observed at least ten times. The V and J genes are TRBV7-6 and TRBJ2-7, with 7 bases matching TRBD1. The CDR3 consists of 16 residues. CDR1 and CDR2 from the germline V gene are SGHVS and FNYEAQ. V gave up 1 base and J gave up 6 bases; unmatched junction bases: 12. The CDR3 region is CASSLEAGGLYGEQYF. The CDR3 region has the DNA TGTGCCAGCAGCTTAGAGGCAGGGGGTCTTTATGGCGAGCAGTACTTC.

At least ten counts were recorded for this clone. The V and J genes are TRBV27 and TRBJ2-1; 14 nucleotides agree with TRBD2. Germline assignment: CDR1 MNHEY and CDR2 SMNVEV (reference sequence). The CDR3 extends over 17 amino acids. J lost 8 bases, V lost 6 bases, and 12 bases had no gene match. CDR3 sequence reads: CASRQRSGTSGSDEQFF. The CDR3 DNA follows: TGTGCCAGCAGACAACGCTCTGGGACTAGCGGGAGCGATGAGCAGTTCTTC.

There are a few counts of this clone. A clone one base away is much larger, so this may be a read error. Additional DNA sequences in this sample encode the identical CDR3. This rearrangement joins TRBV28 to TRBJ2-4; 7 positions agree with TRBD1. The CDR3 length is 15 residues. Trimming cost V 6 bases and J 1 base; bases outside gene matches: 6. Germline CDR1 and CDR2: MDHEN and SYDVKM. The CDR3 sequence is CASSPQGVAKNIQYF. The DNA of the CDR3 is TGTGCCAGCAGCCCCCAGGGGGTGGCCAAAAACATTCAGTACTTC. Looking up the rest from reference TRBV28 and TRBJ2-4 gives the full variable domain: DVKVTQSSRYLVKRTGEKVFLECVQDMDHENMFWYRQDPGLGLRLIYFSYDVKMKEKGDIPEGYSVSREKKERFSLILESASTNQTSMYLCASSPQGVAKNIQYFGAGTRLSVL.

This clone has a count of ten or more. This may come from a read error, since a much larger clone is one base off. The rearrangement links TRBV12-3 or TRBV12-4 to TRBJ2-2, with 11 bases aligning to TRBD1. The ends lost 6 bases at V and 3 bases at J; junction bases unmatched: 3. CDR3 length: 15 amino acids. The CDR3 DNA reads TGTGCCAGCAGGAGGACAGGGGGCGACACCGGGGAGCTGTTTTTT. It codes for CASRRTGGDTGELFF.

This clone ranks as medium-sized. The chain has TRBV6-1 and TRBJ2-7; D possibly corresponds to TRBD1 (6 bases). The CDR3 length is 16 residues. Trimming pared 2 bases from V and 0 bases from J, leaving 14 bases between. Germline V gives CDR1 MNHNS, CDR2 SASEGT. The CDR3 reads CASSEMEATGSYEQYF. The CDR3, as DNA: TGTGCCAGCAGTGAAATGGAGGCGACAGGCTCCTACGAGCAGTACTTC.

By share, this clone counts as medium-sized (0.01 to 0.1%). The chain recombines TRBV20-1 with TRBJ1-5; the D gene is possibly TRBD1 (6 bases). Looked up from germline, CDR1 is DFQATT and CDR2 is SNEGSKA (reference sequence). With 6 bases removed from V and 3 bases from J, the gap between germline ends came to 18 bases. The CDR3 runs to 15 residues. CDR3 residues: CSAPPPGQLNQPQHF. The DNA for the CDR3 is TGCAGTGCCCCCCCCCCAGGACAGCTCAATCAGCCCCAGCATTTT.

By frequency in the sample, this clone is medium-sized. The chain is built from TRBV7-2 and TRBJ2-2; D is ambiguous. The CDR3 has 13 amino acids. The V and J ends lost 1 base and 7 bases respectively, with 7 bases between them. Germline V gene sequence: CDR1 SGHTA, CDR2 FQGNSA. CDR3: CASSLDLFGELFF. CDR3 bases: TGTGCCAGCAGCTTAGATCTATTCGGGGAGCTGTTTTTT.

This clone qualifies as medium-sized (0.01 to 0.1%). V is TRBV18 and J is TRBJ1-6; D uncertain. This CDR3 contains 13 residues. The germline V gene encodes CDR1 KGHSH and CDR2 LQKENI. The germline V and J ends were trimmed by 6 bases and 7 bases, with 10 bases remaining between them. This CDR3 reads CASSTEGNSPLHF. CDR3 nucleotides: TGTGCCAGCTCTACAGAGGGAAATTCACCCCTCCACTTT. The variable domain in full, with the rest retrieved from reference TRBV18 and TRBJ1-6, is NAGVMQNPRHLVRRRGQEARLRCSPMKGHSHVYWYRQLPEEGLKFMVYLQKENIIDESGMPKERFSAEFPKEGPSILRIQQVVRGDSAAYFCASSTEGNSPLHFGNGTRLTVT.

A word on this clone: This is likely a read error, given that the CDR3 carries no conserved phenylalanine or tryptophan at its end. No DNA is shown, since the ends of the CDR3 on it are uncertain; the CDR3 is the one TCRdb lists. The chain joins TRBV20-1 to TRBJ1-2; the table's D call of TRBD1 was not tested on the DNA. The length of the CDR3 is 15 amino acids, counting both ends. The germline V gene has CDR1 DFQATT and CDR2 SNEGSKA (reference sequence). The CDR3 protein is CSARTTGQINYGYSL.

This sequence joins TRBV24-1 and TRBJ1-2; no clear D. This CDR3 has 13 residues. Trimming removed 3 bases from V and 2 bases from J, with 6 bases in between. Per the germline V gene, CDR1 is KGHDR and CDR2 is SFDVKD. The CDR3 bases are TGTGCCACCAGTGATAGGGCGAACTATGGCTACACCTTC. Amino acids: CATSDRANYGYTF.

The sample holds a few counts of this clone. The chain joins TRBV6-2 or TRBV6-3 to TRBJ1-3; D gene uncertain. The CDR3 is 15 residues long. Trimming stripped 4 bases from V and 2 bases from J, with 12 bases between. Germline V gene data show CDR1 as MNHEY and CDR2 as SVGEGT. In nucleotides, the CDR3 is TGTGCCAGCAGTTTCAGGTCCACCACTGGAAACACCATATATTTT. Translation: CASSFRSTTGNTIYF.

This clone was seen ten or more times. In the same sample, other DNA sequences code for this CDR3. This chain uses TRBV6-4 with TRBJ2-3; 7 bases map to TRBD2. Looked up from germline, CDR1 is MRHNA and CDR2 is SNTAGT. Losses at the gene ends were 0 bases for V and 3 bases for J; bases not matched to a gene: 0. CDR3 length: 14 amino acids. The CDR3 spells CASSDSGGTDTQYF. DNA of the CDR3: TGTGCCAGCAGTGACTCGGGGGGGACAGATACGCAGTATTTT.

This clone was seen ten or more times. The chain couples TRBV4-1 to TRBJ2-7; tentative D call: TRBD1 (5 bases). This CDR3 is built from 12 residues. Per germline, CDR1 MGHRA and CDR2 YSYEKL. V was clipped by 8 bases and J by 2 bases, with 10 bases between them. The CDR3 nucleotides read TGCGCCAGCTCGGACACACCCTACGAGCAGTACTTC. Translating gives CASSDTPYEQYF.

This chain connects TRBV7-8 to TRBJ2-5; 9 bases agree with TRBD2. Germline-derived CDR1 and CDR2 are SGHVS and FQNEAQ. V shed 4 bases and J 4 bases; nucleotides not matched to a gene: 7. CDR3 size: 15 residues. The CDR3 spells CASSSLGAGGETQYF. Written as DNA, the CDR3 is TGTGCCAGCAGCTCGCTGGGAGCGGGAGGAGAGACCCAGTACTTC.